A selection of T cell receptor beta chains follows, all from one sample in a study of T cells in localized non-small cell lung cancer. Clones were sequenced by immunoSEQ multiplex PCR, and TCRdb holds only the in-frame ones, with some missing. Found here are over 45,000 clones, approximately 90% of them singletons; the top ten hold about 20%. Sequences were derived from peripheral blood, sampled before any cancer treatment. The receptors originated from a man aged 35 to 70 with stage I squamous cell lung carcinoma. CDR3s include the opening cysteine and the closing phenylalanine or tryptophan. Fields, in order: D gene, J gene, clone size, V gene, CDR3 protein, CDR3 DNA. The D gene is left open where the match is weak. Size is stated for part of the rows, as once, few or many counts, or as a class when the clone is expanded.

>TRBD1|TRBJ2-5|NA|TRBV13
CASSPMTGRLQETQYF
TGTGCCAGCAGCCCCATGACAGGGAGACTCCAAGAGACCCAGTACTTC
>NA|TRBJ2-7|NA|TRBV18
CASSPPSSYEQYF
TGTGCCAGCTCACCACCGTCTTCCTACGAGCAGTACTTC
>NA|TRBJ1-1|NA|TRBV5-1
CASAGEELGAFF
TGCGCCAGCGCGGGCGAGGAACTTGGAGCTTTCTTT
>NA|TRBJ2-7|NA|TRBV29-1
CSAGLSSYEQYF
TGCAGCGCAGGACTCAGCTCCTACGAGCAGTACTTC
>NA|TRBJ2-7|NA|TRBV10-2
CASSRDRPSYEQYF
TGCGCCAGCAGTAGAGACCGACCCTCCTACGAGCAGTACTTC
>TRBD1|TRBJ2-3|NA|TRBV5-6
CASSLGQGAYLDTQYF
TGTGCCAGCAGCTTGGGACAGGGGGCTTACTTAGATACGCAGTATTTT
>NA|TRBJ2-5|once|TRBV7-9
CASSIQETQYF
TGTGCCAGCAGCATCCAAGAGACCCAGTACTTC
>NA|TRBJ2-7|NA|TRBV6-1
CASSEFLKPYEQYF
TGTGCCAGCAGTGAATTTCTGAAACCCTACGAGCAGTACTTC
>NA|TRBJ2-1|NA|TRBV29-1
CSAHSSGNYNEQFF
TGCAGCGCCCATAGTAGCGGCAACTACAATGAGCAGTTCTTC
>TRBD2|TRBJ2-1|NA|TRBV5-4
CASSLEVAGYEQFF
TGTGCCAGCAGCTTGGAAGTAGCGGGATACGAGCAGTTCTTC
>NA|TRBJ2-7|NA|TRBV5-6
CASSLQGYYEQYF
TGTGCCAGCAGCCTACAGGGCTACTACGAGCAGTACTTC
>NA|TRBJ1-3|few|TRBV14
CASSRQGLRSGNTIYF
TGTGCCAGCAGCCGGCAAGGGTTAAGGTCTGGAAACACCATATATTTT
>NA|TRBJ2-5|NA|TRBV29-1
CSVEAYREETQYF
TGCAGCGTTGAGGCCTACAGGGAGGAGACCCAGTACTTC
>NA|TRBJ2-7|once|TRBV19
CASNSRTDSSYEQYF
TGTGCCAGTAATTCTAGGACGGACAGCTCCTACGAGCAGTACTTC
>TRBD2|TRBJ2-1|NA|TRBV7-3
CASSSGLAGAARNEQFF
TGTGCCAGCAGCTCCGGACTAGCGGGAGCAGCGCGAAATGAGCAGTTCTTC
>NA|TRBJ2-7|NA|TRBV12-2
CASRLAAGLAGQAVRAEQYF
TGTGCAAGTCGCTTAGCAGCGGGGCTAGCGGGACAAGCCGTGCGGGCGGAGCAGTACTTC
>NA|TRBJ2-5|NA|TRBV19
CASSRGTYKETQYF
TGTGCCAGTAGTCGCGGGACATATAAAGAGACCCAGTACTTC
>NA|TRBJ1-1|few|TRBV9
CASSAPGLEAFF
TGTGCCAGCAGCGCCCCAGGGCTCGAAGCTTTCTTT
>TRBD2|TRBJ2-7|medium-sized|TRBV5-1
CASSQSGRMSEQYF
TGCGCCAGCAGCCAAAGCGGGAGAATGAGCGAGCAGTACTTC
>TRBD2|TRBJ2-2|NA|TRBV4-2
CASSQEPGLAGGSNTGELFF
TGTGCCAGCAGCCAAGAACCAGGACTAGCGGGCGGTTCAAACACCGGGGAGCTGTTTTTT
>NA|TRBJ2-7|once|TRBV28
CASTLMGQPYEQYF
TGTGCCAGCACCCTGATGGGACAACCCTACGAGCAGTACTTC
>TRBD1|TRBJ2-2|NA|TRBV19
CASSISAQGAGELFF
TGTGCCAGTAGTATATCGGCACAGGGGGCCGGGGAGCTGTTTTTT
>NA|TRBJ2-7|NA|TRBV2
CASSPDRISYEQYF
TGTGCCAGCAGCCCCGACAGGATTTCCTACGAGCAGTACTTC
>TRBD2|TRBJ2-7|NA|TRBV28
CASSLKDGTTYEQYF
TGTGCCAGCAGTTTAAAAGACGGGACTACCTACGAGCAGTACTTC
>NA|TRBJ1-5|NA|TRBV19
CASSFGVGDQPQHF
TGTGCCAGTAGTTTCGGGGTAGGAGATCAGCCCCAGCATTTT
>TRBD1|TRBJ2-7|NA|TRBV11-3
CASSKGQGYYEQYF
TGTGCCAGCAGTAAGGGACAGGGTTACTACGAGCAGTACTTC
>NA|TRBJ1-2|NA|TRBV7-2
CASSLGASYGYAF
TGTGCCAGCAGCTTAGGGGCCAGCTATGGCTACGCCTTC
>TRBD2|TRBJ2-3|NA|TRBV5-1
CASSLGAGGTTDTQYF
TGCGCCAGCAGCTTGGGGGCGGGAGGGACCACAGATACGCAGTATTTT
>NA|TRBJ2-2|NA|TRBV6-6
CASRPRGTGELFF
TGTGCCAGCAGACCCCGAGGGACCGGGGAGCTGTTTTTT
>NA|TRBJ2-1|NA|TRBV7-2
CASSPPGGGDYNEQFF
TGTGCCAGCAGCCCCCCGGGGGGCGGGGATTACAATGAGCAGTTCTTC
>NA|TRBJ1-1|NA|TRBV19
CASRGLPEAFF
TGTGCCAGTCGGGGGTTACCTGAAGCTTTCTTT
>NA|TRBJ2-6|NA|TRBV5-8
CASSLEQTGANVLTF
TGTGCCAGCAGCTTGGAACAGACGGGGGCCAACGTCCTGACTTTC
>TRBD1|TRBJ1-6|NA|TRBV2
CASSELETGVGSPLHF
TGTGCCAGCAGTGAACTTGAGACAGGGGTTGGTTCACCCCTCCACTTT
>NA|TRBJ2-5|NA|TRBV7-2
CASSSTPSTIETQYF
TGTGCCAGCAGCTCGACGCCTAGCACCATCGAGACCCAGTACTTC
>TRBD1|TRBJ2-5|NA|TRBV25-1
CASRIFPGQGDSETQYF
TGTGCCAGCAGAATATTTCCGGGACAGGGGGATTCGGAGACCCAGTACTTC
>NA|TRBJ2-1|NA|TRBV7-2
CASSLDPSSYNEQFF
TGTGCCAGCAGCTTGGACCCGAGCTCCTACAATGAGCAGTTCTTC
>TRBD1|TRBJ1-3|NA|TRBV7-9
CASSTGQAGGNTIYF
TGTGCCAGCAGCACGGGACAGGCGGGGGGAAACACCATATATTTT
>TRBD2|TRBJ2-2|NA|TRBV10-2
CASSELAGRSGELFF
TGCGCCAGCAGTGAATTAGCGGGGAGGAGCGGGGAGCTGTTTTTT
>TRBD1|TRBJ2-7|NA|TRBV12-5
CASGLGQGEGEQYF
TGTGCTAGTGGTTTGGGACAGGGGGAGGGGGAGCAGTACTTC
>NA|TRBJ1-1|NA|TRBV5-4
CASSFYGGSEAFF
TGTGCCAGCAGCTTTTACGGCGGAAGTGAAGCTTTCTTT
>TRBD2|TRBJ2-3|NA|TRBV9
CASSVASSGRLGTQYF
TGTGCCAGCAGCGTAGCTAGCAGCGGGAGATTGGGTACGCAGTATTTT
>NA|TRBJ2-1|NA|TRBV6-4
CASSPQASGDNEQFF
TGTGCCAGCAGTCCCCAAGCATCAGGGGATAATGAGCAGTTCTTC
>NA|TRBJ1-2|NA|TRBV4-3
CASSQEVKGPYGYTF
TGCGCCAGCAGCCAAGAGGTGAAGGGCCCCTATGGCTACACCTTC
>NA|TRBJ1-5|NA|TRBV2
CASNWDTSNQPQHF
TGTGCCAGCAACTGGGACACTAGCAATCAGCCCCAGCATTTT
>NA|TRBJ2-1|NA|TRBV10-3
CAISESRGTSYNEQFF
TGTGCCATCAGTGAGTCGCGAGGAACTTCGTACAATGAGCAGTTCTTC
>NA|TRBJ2-2|NA|TRBV11-3
CASSLDGRAVKLFF
TGTGCCAGCAGCTTAGATGGGCGGGCTGTGAAGCTGTTTTTT
>NA|TRBJ2-3|NA|TRBV7-2
CASSLDGRPRGDTQYF
TGTGCCAGCAGCTTAGATGGGAGACCCCGGGGAGATACGCAGTATTTT
>TRBD2|TRBJ2-1|NA|TRBV7-2
CASSVGTSGAYNEQFF
TGTGCCAGCAGCGTCGGGACTAGCGGGGCCTACAATGAGCAGTTCTTC
>NA|TRBJ2-2|NA|TRBV21-1
CASRIANTGELFF
TGTGCCAGCAGGATCGCGAACACCGGGGAGCTGTTTTTT